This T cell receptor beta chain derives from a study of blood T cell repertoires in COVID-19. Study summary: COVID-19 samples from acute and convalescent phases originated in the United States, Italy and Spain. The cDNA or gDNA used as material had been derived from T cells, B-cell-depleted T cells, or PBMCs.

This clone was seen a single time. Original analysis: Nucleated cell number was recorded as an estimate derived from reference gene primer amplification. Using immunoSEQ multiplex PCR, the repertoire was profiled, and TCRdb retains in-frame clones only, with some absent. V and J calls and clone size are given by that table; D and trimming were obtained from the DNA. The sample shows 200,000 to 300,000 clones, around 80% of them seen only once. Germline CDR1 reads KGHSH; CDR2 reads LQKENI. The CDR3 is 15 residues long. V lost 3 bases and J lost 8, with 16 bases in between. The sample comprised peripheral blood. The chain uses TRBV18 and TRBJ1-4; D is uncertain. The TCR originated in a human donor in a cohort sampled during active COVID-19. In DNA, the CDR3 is TGTGCCAGCTCACCCTCGAGGGCTGTAGGAGAAAAACTGTTTTTT. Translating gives CASSPSRAVGEKLFF.